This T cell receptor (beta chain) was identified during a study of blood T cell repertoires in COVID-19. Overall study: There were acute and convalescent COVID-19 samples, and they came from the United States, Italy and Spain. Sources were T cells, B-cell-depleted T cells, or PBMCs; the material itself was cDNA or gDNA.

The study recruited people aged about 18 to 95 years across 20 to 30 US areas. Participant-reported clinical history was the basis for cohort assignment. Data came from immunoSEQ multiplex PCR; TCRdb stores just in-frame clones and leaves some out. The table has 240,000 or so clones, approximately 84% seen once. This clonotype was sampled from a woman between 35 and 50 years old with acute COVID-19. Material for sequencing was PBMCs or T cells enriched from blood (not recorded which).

In DNA form, the CDR3 reads TGCGCCAGCAGCTTGGCCCCTAGCGGTTCCTACAATGAGCAGTTCTTC. Protein sequence: CASSLAPSGSYNEQFF. The gene calls are TRBV5-1 and TRBJ2-1, with 7 bases that match TRBD2. Unmatched junction bases numbered 4, after V lost 0 bases and J lost 1 base. The CDR3 is 16 amino acids. Germline CDR1 and CDR2: SGHRS and YFSETQ.